This T cell receptor beta chain is from a study of control samples from healthy donors and cancer patients. The germline V gene encodes CDR1 SNHLY and CDR2 FYNNEI. V was cut by 4 bases and J by 2 bases, with 9 bases left in between. This CDR3 has 14 amino acids. Clones were read by immunoSEQ multiplex PCR, and TCRdb kept only the in-frame ones, dropping some. In the table there are 20,000 to 25,000 clones, 88% of which are singletons. This chain connects TRBV2 to TRBJ1-5; D gene ambiguous. Sequenced sample: PBMCs. The TCR was taken from a woman aged 55-70 years with head and neck cancer. The CDR3 DNA follows: TGTGCCAGCAGTGTGGAGAGGGGCAATCAGCCCCAGCATTTT. Translating it yields CASSVERGNQPQHF.